This TCR beta chain came from a study of blood T cell repertoires in COVID-19. Trimming took 4 bases from V and 3 from J; bases not matched to a gene: 7. This CDR3 spans 15 amino acids. Here immunoSEQ multiplex PCR was the method, and the copy in TCRdb shows in-frame clones only, minus some. This table has more than 250,000 clones, 75% to 90% appearing once. The chain joins TRBV5-3 to TRBJ2-4; 7 bases line up with TRBD2. TRBV5-3 falls under the ORF class, with uncertain function. This clonotype originated in a human donor in a cohort sampled during active COVID-19. The sample comprised peripheral blood. The CDR3 DNA follows: TGTGCCAGAAGCCTACTCCTAGCGGACAAAAACATTCAGTACTTC. Encoded protein: CARSLLLADKNIQYF.